Below, 18 T cell receptor beta chains from the same sample are listed, as sequenced in a study of cytomegalovirus exposure and HLA in healthy donors. Both 60 Vbeta primers and 13 Jbeta primers went into the PCR. Produced via immunoSEQ multiplex PCR; TCRdb's table is partial and in-frame only. Seen here are 120,000 to 150,000 clones, over 75% observed once, and the top ten hold around 2.4%. The specimen sequenced was PBMCs. These receptors originate from a male donor in good health and CMV-seronegative.

The chain is built from TRBV28 and TRBJ2-1; 13 bases line up with TRBD2. Looked up from germline, CDR1 is MDHEN and CDR2 is SYDVKM. Trimming cost V 5 bases and J 2 bases; bases outside gene matches: 12. CDR3 length: 19 residues. The CDR3 spells CASSPARTSGRGAYNEQFF. DNA of the CDR3: TGTGCCAGCAGTCCCGCCAGGACTAGCGGGAGAGGCGCCTACAATGAGCAGTTCTTC.

V gene TRBV7-9 combines with J gene TRBJ2-2; 7 bases are shared with TRBD1. Per the germline V gene, CDR1 is SEHNR and CDR2 is FQNEAQ (reference sequence). The CDR3 consists of 13 residues. J gave up 9 bases and V 5 bases, and 6 bases lay outside the gene matches. CDR3 in amino acids: CASSLRQGWELFF. Written as DNA, the CDR3 is TGTGCCAGCAGCCTGAGACAGGGCTGGGAGCTGTTTTTT.

Concerning this clone: Other DNA sequences in the sample encode the same CDR3. The V and J genes are TRBV30 and TRBJ2-7; D perhaps matches TRBD1 (5 bases). V lost 2 bases, J lost 2 bases, and 13 bases lay in between. This CDR3 comprises 14 residues. Germline loops: CDR1 GTSNPN, CDR2 SVGIG (reference sequence). CDR3 loop: CAWSSQGWTYEQYF. CDR3 DNA: TGTGCCTGGAGTTCGCAGGGATGGACCTACGAGCAGTACTTC.

This chain joins TRBV11-2 and TRBJ2-7; 7 bases are shared with TRBD2. Trimming took 3 bases from V and 2 from J; bases not matched to a gene: 7. The CDR3 totals 15 residues. The V gene's germline CDR1 is SGHAT and CDR2 FQNNGV. CDR3 in amino acids: CASSLAPSGTYEQYF. The DNA of the CDR3 is TGTGCCAGCAGCTTGGCACCTAGCGGAACCTACGAGCAGTACTTC.

This clone has more than one count but fewer than ten. The chain carries TRBV27 and TRBJ2-1, with TRBD2 identical over 9 bases. The CDR3 has 16 amino acids. The germline V gene encodes CDR1 MNHEY and CDR2 SMNVEV (reference sequence). Trimming cost V 5 bases and J 4 bases; bases outside gene matches: 9. DNA of the CDR3: TGTGCCAGCAGTCCGCATACTAGCGGGCTATACAATGAGCAGTTCTTC. This codes for CASSPHTSGLYNEQFF.

The V and J genes are TRBV6-5 and TRBJ2-3; 9 bases are a match to TRBD2. Germline V gene lookup returns CDR1 MNHEY and CDR2 SVGAGI. V lost 8 bases, J lost 3 bases, and 6 bases stayed unmatched. This CDR3 is 14 amino acids long. CDR3 in DNA: TGTGCCAGCGGATTAGCGGGAGTAACAGATACGCAGTATTTT. It codes for CASGLAGVTDTQYF.

The chain is built from TRBV7-9 and TRBJ2-7; TRBD1 matches 11 bases. The germline V gene encodes CDR1 SEHNR and CDR2 FQNEAQ (reference sequence). V shed 4 bases, J shed 4 bases, and the junction held 6 bases outside the gene matches. The length of the CDR3 is 15 residues. CDR3 nucleotide sequence: TGTGCCAGCAGCTACGGGACAGGGGGGTTATACGAGCAGTACTTC. This codes for CASSYGTGGLYEQYF.

This sequence joins TRBV6-5 and TRBJ1-6; the match to TRBD1 covers 7 bases. This CDR3 has 15 amino acids. V lost 6 bases and J lost 6; bases outside the gene matches: 8. The V gene's germline CDR1 is MNHEY and CDR2 SVGAGI. The chain's CDR3 is CASSLWDSTNSPLHF. In DNA form, the CDR3 reads TGTGCCAGCAGCCTCTGGGACAGTACTAATTCACCCCTCCACTTT.

The chain employs TRBV5-1 and TRBJ2-3; 7 nucleotides agree with TRBD2. Germline V CDR1 and CDR2: SGHRS, YFSETQ. The trim removed 2 bases at V and 7 bases at J, leaving 10 bases unmatched. The CDR3 extends over 15 amino acids. CDR3 sequence: CASSFPPGGVNTQYF. The CDR3, as DNA: TGCGCCAGCAGCTTCCCCCCGGGGGGAGTGAATACGCAGTATTTT.

The V gene is TRBV7-2, the J gene TRBJ1-1, with D possibly matching TRBD1 (5 bases). This CDR3 is built from 16 residues. V lost 5 bases and J lost 3, with 19 bases in between. Germline V lookup: CDR1 SGHTA, CDR2 FQGNSA. The CDR3 DNA reads TGTGCCAGCAGCGACACCGGGCCGGGGGGGGACACTGAAGCTTTCTTT. It yields the protein CASSDTGPGGDTEAFF.

The V gene is TRBV6-5, the J gene TRBJ1-1; maybe TRBD1 (6 bases). CDR1 is MNHEY, CDR2 SVGAGI, per germline. The CDR3 consists of 13 residues. V gave up 6 bases and J gave up 5 bases, with 13 bases separating them. In DNA form, the CDR3 reads TGTGCCAGCAGCGCGGACAGTTCGACTGAAGCTTTCTTT. Residues: CASSADSSTEAFF.

The rearrangement links TRBV19 to TRBJ1-1, with TRBD1 as a possible D gene (5 bases). Per germline, CDR1 LNHDA and CDR2 SQIVND (reference sequence). CDR3 length: 15 residues. The ends were cut back, 8 bases at V and 5 bases at J, with 21 bases in the middle. DNA for the CDR3: TGTGCCAGTCGCTGGACAACGGACACGTCGACTGAAGCTTTCTTT. This encodes CASRWTTDTSTEAFF.

With respect to this clone: Other DNA sequences in this sample translate to the same CDR3. This sequence joins TRBV5-1 and TRBJ1-2; 7 bases fit TRBD1. CDR3 length: 13 amino acids. The V gene end was trimmed by 1 base and the J gene end by 3 bases; junction bases not matched to a gene: 0. Germline values: CDR1 SGHRS, CDR2 YFSETQ. The CDR3: CASSLTGDYGYTF. The CDR3 DNA reads as TGCGCCAGCAGCTTGACAGGGGACTATGGCTACACCTTC. Variable domain in full (rest from reference TRBV5-1 and TRBJ1-2): KAGVTQTPRYLIKTRGQQVTLSCSPISGHRSVSWYQQTPGQGLQFLFEYFSETQRNKGNFPGRFSGRQFSNSRSEMNVSTLELGDSALYLCASSLTGDYGYTFGSGTRLTVV.

In this sample, this clone turned up once. The chain's CDR3 is CASRKEGTNGYTF. The CDR3, as DNA: TGTGCCAGCAGAAAGGAGGGAACTAATGGCTACACCTTC. The V call is TRBV7-9, the J call TRBJ1-2; no clear D gene. V gave up 6 bases and J gave up 6 bases, with 14 bases separating them. The CDR3 contains 13 residues. CDR1 and CDR2 (germline): SEHNR, FQNEAQ (reference sequence).

The genes are TRBV6-1 and TRBJ2-2, with unresolved D. CDR1 and CDR2 (germline): MNHNS, SASEGT. The CDR3 totals 13 residues. Trimming took off 7 bases at V and 3 bases at J, with 9 bases between the two ends. The chain's CDR3 is CASTTTDTGELFF. For the CDR3, the DNA is TGTGCCAGCACCACGACTGACACCGGGGAGCTGTTTTTT.

As for this clone: Different DNA sequences within this sample yield the same CDR3. This chain joins TRBV2 and TRBJ1-2, with D possibly TRBD1 on 6 matching bases. Germline V gene data show CDR1 as SNHLY and CDR2 as FYNNEI. This CDR3 spans 14 amino acids. V gave up 3 bases and J gave up 8 bases, with 16 bases separating them. CDR3 coding DNA: TGTGCCAGCAGTGATTGGGGGCGCGGAGGAGGCTACACCTTC. Amino acid sequence: CASSDWGRGGGYTF.

This clone was seen more than once but under ten times. This chain joins TRBV19 and TRBJ2-3, with 7 bases lining up with TRBD2. The CDR3 is 16 residues long. Germline V gene data show CDR1 as LNHDA and CDR2 as SQIVND (reference sequence). Unmatched junction bases numbered 5, after V lost 1 base and J lost 1 base. DNA of the CDR3: TGTGCCAGTAGTATAGGGTACCTAGCGGGCACAGATACGCAGTATTTT. It translates to CASSIGYLAGTDTQYF.

This chain links TRBV30 with TRBJ1-1; a possible D gene is TRBD1 (6 bases). V gave up 5 bases and J gave up 8 bases, with 12 bases separating them. The CDR3 covers 11 residues. Germline V gives CDR1 GTSNPN, CDR2 SVGIG (reference sequence). The CDR3 nucleotides read TGTGCCTGGGGGGGCGAAGGGGAAGCTTTCTTT. Translated, it gives CAWGGEGEAFF.